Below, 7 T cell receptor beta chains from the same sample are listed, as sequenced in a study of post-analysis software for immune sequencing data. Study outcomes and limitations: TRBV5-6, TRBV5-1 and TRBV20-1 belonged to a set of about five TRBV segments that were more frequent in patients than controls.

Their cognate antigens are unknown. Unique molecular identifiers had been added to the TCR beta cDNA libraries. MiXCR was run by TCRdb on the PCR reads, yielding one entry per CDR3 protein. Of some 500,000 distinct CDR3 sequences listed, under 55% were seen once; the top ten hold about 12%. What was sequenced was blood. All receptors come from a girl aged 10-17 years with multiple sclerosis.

CDR3 region: CASSVGGAGAYEQYF. CDR3 coding DNA: TGCGCCAGCAGCGTTGGTGGGGCGGGAGCCTACGAGCAGTACTTC. This sequence joins TRBV5-1 and TRBJ2-7; 7 bases match TRBD2. Germline CDR1 and CDR2: SGHRS and YFSETQ. The CDR3 length is 15 residues. V dropped 4 bases and J dropped 2; count of bases not matched to a gene: 9.

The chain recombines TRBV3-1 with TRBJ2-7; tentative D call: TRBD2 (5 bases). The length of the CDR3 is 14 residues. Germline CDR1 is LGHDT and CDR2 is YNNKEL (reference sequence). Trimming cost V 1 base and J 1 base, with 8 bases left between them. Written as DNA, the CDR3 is TGTGCCAGCAGCCAAGTCGGAGGATCCTACGAGCAGTACTTC. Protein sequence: CASSQVGGSYEQYF.

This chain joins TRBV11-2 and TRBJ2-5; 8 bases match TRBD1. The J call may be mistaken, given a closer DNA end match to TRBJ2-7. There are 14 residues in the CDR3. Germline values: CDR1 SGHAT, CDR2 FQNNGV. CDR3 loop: CASSADRVGGEQYF. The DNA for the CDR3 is TGTGCCAGCAGCGCGGACAGGGTAGGGGGCGAGCAGTACTTC.

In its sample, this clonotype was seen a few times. CDR3 bases: TGCGCCAGCAGCCATCCGTCTGGGGCCAACGTCCTGACTTTC. Its protein is CASSHPSGANVLTF. The chain has TRBV5-1 and TRBJ2-6; D ambiguous. The CDR3 runs to 14 residues. Germline CDR1 is SGHRS and CDR2 is YFSETQ. V gave up 4 bases and J gave up 1 base, with 6 bases separating them.

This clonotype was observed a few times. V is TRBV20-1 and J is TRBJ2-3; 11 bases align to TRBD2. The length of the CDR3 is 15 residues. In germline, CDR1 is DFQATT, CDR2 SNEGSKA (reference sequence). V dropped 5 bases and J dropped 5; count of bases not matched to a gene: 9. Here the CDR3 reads CSAEPLAGGGDTQYF. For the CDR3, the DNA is TGCAGTGCTGAACCCCTAGCGGGAGGAGGAGATACGCAGTATTTT.

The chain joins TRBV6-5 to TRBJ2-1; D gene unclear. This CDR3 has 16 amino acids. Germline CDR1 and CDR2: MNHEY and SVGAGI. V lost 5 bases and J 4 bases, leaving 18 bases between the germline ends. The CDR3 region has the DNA TGTGCCAGCAGTAGCCAAATTCCGGCCTATTACAATGAGCAGTTCTTC. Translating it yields CASSSQIPAYYNEQFF.

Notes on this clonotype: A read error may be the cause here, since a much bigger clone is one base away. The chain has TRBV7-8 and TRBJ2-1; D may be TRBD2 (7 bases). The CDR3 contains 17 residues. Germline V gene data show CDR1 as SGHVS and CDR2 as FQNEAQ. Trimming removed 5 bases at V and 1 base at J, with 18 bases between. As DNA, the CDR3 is TGTGCCAGCAGCCGCAACAGGGCGGGAGATTCCTACAATGAGCAGTTCTTC. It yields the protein CASSRNRAGDSYNEQFF.